These 19 T cell receptor beta chains share one sample of origin, sequenced in a study of T-cell reconstitution after alpha-beta-depleted transplantation in children. TCRbeta library construction was performed incorporating unique molecular identifiers. MiXCR, applied by TCRdb to the PCR reads, yields one record per CDR3 protein. The profile shows about 870,000 distinct CDR3 sequences, 15% to 20% of them singletons. Sequencing was performed on PBMCs, mostly from graft donor cells, taken 360 days after TCRalphabeta/CD19-depleted stem cell transplant. The source is a male patient aged 5 to 17 who had a stem cell transplant for acute lymphoblastic leukemia, so the T cells may come from the graft donor.

This chain links TRBV20-1 with TRBJ1-3; no definite D call. The germline gives CDR1 DFQATT, CDR2 SNEGSKA (reference sequence). Trimming removed 1 base at V and 0 bases at J, with 10 bases between. The CDR3 has 15 residues. The CDR3: CSARVNGFSGNTIYF. The DNA of the CDR3 is TGCAGTGCTAGAGTCAACGGCTTCTCTGGAAACACCATATATTTT.

The V and J genes are TRBV7-9 and TRBJ2-3; D gene uncertain. The V gene lost 1 base and the J gene lost 7 bases, with 9 bases spanning the gap. Germline V CDR1 and CDR2: SEHNR, FQNEAQ (reference sequence). The CDR3 is 13 residues long. CDR3 sequence: CASSLVDIYTQYF. The CDR3 region has the DNA TGTGCCAGCAGCTTAGTCGACATTTATACGCAGTATTTT.

This clonotype was found a few times. The gene calls are TRBV18 and TRBJ2-3, with D maybe TRBD2 (5 bases). Trimming left V 1 base short and J 6 bases short, with 8 bases between. CDR1 is KGHSH, CDR2 LQKENI, per germline. CDR3 size: 13 residues. In DNA, the CDR3 is TGTGCCAGCTCACCACTAGCGTCCGATACGCAGTATTTT. Its protein is CASSPLASDTQYF.

The gene calls are TRBV4-1 and TRBJ2-7; TRBD2 agrees at 7 bases. CDR3 length: 16 amino acids. Per germline, CDR1 MGHRA and CDR2 YSYEKL. Unmatched junction bases numbered 5, after V lost 0 bases and J lost 0 bases. CDR3 in DNA: TGCGCCAGCAGCCAAGACTCCGGGAGGCCCTCCTACGAGCAGTACTTC. Its protein product is CASSQDSGRPSYEQYF.

This clonotype was recorded a few times. The chain couples TRBV7-6 to TRBJ2-7; 13 bases agree with TRBD2. With V trimmed by 8 bases and J by 2 bases, 3 bases remained unmatched. The CDR3 contains 14 residues. Per germline, CDR1 SGHVS and CDR2 FNYEAQ. The CDR3 region is CASAGLAGTYEQYF. The CDR3 region has the DNA TGTGCCAGCGCGGGACTAGCGGGGACCTACGAGCAGTACTTC.

The chain recombines TRBV29-1 with TRBJ2-7, with D unclear. The CDR3 loop spans 12 amino acids. Germline loops: CDR1 SQVTM, CDR2 ANQGSEA. V was shortened by 5 bases and J by 3 bases, with 11 bases between the two germline ends. The DNA for the CDR3 is TGCAGCGTTCTTAGTGAAATCTACGAGCAGTACTTC. It codes for CSVLSEIYEQYF.

This clonotype was counted at least ten times. The rearrangement links TRBV5-1 to TRBJ2-1, with TRBD2 identical over 8 bases. Per germline, CDR1 SGHRS and CDR2 YFSETQ. This CDR3 spans 15 amino acids. J gave up 4 bases and V 6 bases, and 9 bases lay outside the gene matches. The CDR3: CASTPRLAKYNEQFF. The CDR3 nucleotides are TGCGCCAGCACCCCCCGACTAGCGAAGTACAATGAGCAGTTCTTC.

The V and J genes are TRBV5-1 and TRBJ2-3, with TRBD2 identical over 11 bases. This CDR3 spans 17 amino acids. V gave up 0 bases and J gave up 4 bases; unmatched junction bases: 7. Germline CDR1 and CDR2: SGHRS and YFSETQ. CDR3 nucleotides: TGCGCCAGCAGCTTGGCGCGAACTAGCGGGAGTTCAGATACGCAGTATTTT. It encodes CASSLARTSGSSDTQYF.

This clonotype has more than one count but fewer than ten. The chain has TRBV15 and TRBJ1-3; no clear D. The ends were cut back, 0 bases at V and 4 bases at J, with 13 bases in the middle. The germline V gene has CDR1 LNHNV and CDR2 YYDKDF (reference sequence). The CDR3 is 16 amino acids. The CDR3 nucleotides read TGTGCCACCAGCAGAGATCTTAGCAGGCAGGGAAACACCATATATTTT. Translated: CATSRDLSRQGNTIYF.

On this clonotype: A read error is likely, as this CDR3 ends without the conserved phenylalanine or tryptophan. This chain links TRBV12-3 or TRBV12-4 with TRBJ1-1; 7 bases align to TRBD1. Trimming took 3 bases from V and 4 from J; bases not matched to a gene: 2. The CDR3 length is 13 residues. CDR3 sequence reads: CASSFSGGTEAFC. The CDR3 coding sequence is TGTGCCAGCAGTTTTTCAGGGGGCACTGAAGCTTTCTGT.

In this sample, this clonotype turned up a few times. This rearrangement joins TRBV4-2 to TRBJ2-3; 14 nucleotides agree with TRBD2. Germline trimming cut 4 bases from V and 3 bases from J; bases unmatched to any gene: 21. CDR1 is LGHNA and CDR2 is YNFKEQ in the germline V gene. This CDR3 spans 22 amino acids. The DNA of the CDR3 is TGTGCCAGCAGCCCGTTCCTGAGACTAGCGGGAGGGCCCCGGGGGGTGACAGATACGCAGTATTTT. Translating it yields CASSPFLRLAGGPRGVTDTQYF.

This clonotype has a handful of counts. The V gene is TRBV24-1, the J gene TRBJ2-2; D ambiguous. The CDR3 covers 14 residues. The germline gives CDR1 KGHDR, CDR2 SFDVKD. Trimming took 5 bases from V and 3 from J, leaving 9 bases between them. CDR3 residues: CATSASSYTGELFF. For the CDR3, the DNA is TGTGCCACCAGTGCTTCGAGTTACACCGGGGAGCTGTTTTTT.

This clonotype was seen only a few times. The V and J genes are TRBV7-9 and TRBJ2-7, with a possible D match to TRBD2 (6 bases). CDR3 length: 14 amino acids. CDR1 SEHNR and CDR2 FQNEAQ come from the germline V gene (reference sequence). With 11 bases removed from V and 3 bases from J, the gap between germline ends came to 20 bases. CDR3 in amino acids: CAFSLGEVIYEQYF. The CDR3 DNA follows: TGTGCCTTCAGCCTCGGGGAGGTCATCTACGAGCAGTACTTC.

J is TRBJ2-5 and V is TRBV12-3 or TRBV12-4; D gene ambiguous. This CDR3 has 13 residues. V lost 3 bases and J 8 bases, leaving 13 bases between the germline ends. The CDR3 coding sequence is TGTGCCAGCAGTTTTTCGGTAGCAGACACCCAGTACTTC. Its translation: CASSFSVADTQYF.

The chain has TRBV11-1 and TRBJ2-1; 14 nucleotides align to TRBD2. With 2 bases clipped from V and 4 bases from J, the junction kept 10 bases outside the gene matches. Germline CDR1 SGHAT, CDR2 FQDESV (reference sequence). The CDR3 sequence is 19 residues long. CDR3 DNA: TGTGCCAGCAGCTTATTCGCCGGGACTAGCGGGAGCGATTACAATGAGCAGTTCTTC. Protein product: CASSLFAGTSGSDYNEQFF.

The V and J genes are TRBV30 and TRBJ1-1; TRBD1 agrees at 9 bases. After removal of 4 bases from V and 5 bases from J, the junction contained 8 bases not matched to a gene. Germline V gives CDR1 GTSNPN, CDR2 SVGIG (reference sequence). This CDR3 region has 14 residues. The CDR3 bases are TGTGCCTGGAATAGGGACAGGGCGAGAACTGAAGCTTTCTTT. It encodes CAWNRDRARTEAFF.

This clonotype was detected a few times. The chain has TRBV5-1 and TRBJ2-3; D is possibly TRBD1 or TRBD2 (5 bases each). The V and J ends lost 1 base and 5 bases respectively, with 11 bases between them. The germline V gene encodes CDR1 SGHRS and CDR2 YFSETQ. This CDR3 is 14 amino acids long. The chain's CDR3 is CASSLWGRVDTQYF. CDR3 DNA: TGCGCCAGCAGCTTGTGGGGGAGAGTAGATACGCAGTATTTT.

This clonotype was recorded many times. The chain uses TRBV29-1 and TRBJ2-1, with D possibly TRBD1 on 5 matching bases. The CDR3 consists of 15 residues. The V and J ends lost 1 base and 5 bases respectively, with 15 bases between them. Germline CDR1 reads SQVTM; CDR2 reads ANQGSEA. This chain's CDR3 is CSVEGGHLGNNEQFF. CDR3 in DNA: TGCAGCGTTGAAGGCGGACATTTGGGGAACAATGAGCAGTTCTTC.

This clonotype was observed a few times. V is TRBV21-1 and J is TRBJ2-1; the tabulated D call, TRBD2, remains unverified against the DNA. TRBV21-1 is recorded as a pseudogene. The CDR3 consists of 15 residues. The CDR3 is CASSKEPGRRNEQFF. The CDR3 nucleotides are TGTGCCAGCAGCAAAGAACCAGGGAGGAGGAATGAGCAGTTCTTC.